This T cell receptor (beta chain) was observed in a study of identical twins. Regarding the study as a whole: Where beta out-of-frame sequences were concerned, excess twin sharing was weaker.

CDR3 length equals 13 residues. The V gene's germline CDR1 is LNHNV and CDR2 YYDKDF (reference sequence). Trimming removed 1 base from V and 3 bases from J, with 5 bases in between. About this clonotype: Its antigen is unidentified.

From the 5' RACE reads, TCRdb called clonotypes with MiXCR, one entry per CDR3 protein. The repertoire holds 600,000 to 700,000 distinct CDR3 sequences, approximately 22% seen once, with 4% to 5.5% in the top ten. The same specimen was also included in a second study, on T cells expressing NK-cell markers. That paper adds: CD3+CD56+NKG2C+, CD3+CD56+NKG2C- and CD3+CD56-NKG2C+ T cells, once sorted, supplied the TCR beta repertoires. With respect to HCMV, most of the eight sequenced donors were seropositive, and one was seronegative. Dominant NKG2C+ clonotypes accounted for 1.0-7.0% of CD8+ T cells in six donors.

Sequences were obtained from PBMCs. The TCR originated in a woman younger than 30 in good health. This sequence joins TRBV15 and TRBJ2-3; no firm D call. The chain's CDR3 is CATSRARTDTQYF. The DNA for the CDR3 is TGTGCCACCAGCAGAGCTAGGACAGATACGCAGTATTTT. The complete variable domain, with remaining parts taken from reference TRBV15 and TRBJ2-3, reads DAMVIQNPRYQVTQFGKPVTLSCSQTLNHNVMYWYQQKSSQAPKLLFHYYDKDFNNEADTPDNFQSRRPNTSFCFLDIRSPGLGDTAMYLCATSRARTDTQYFGPGTRLTVL.